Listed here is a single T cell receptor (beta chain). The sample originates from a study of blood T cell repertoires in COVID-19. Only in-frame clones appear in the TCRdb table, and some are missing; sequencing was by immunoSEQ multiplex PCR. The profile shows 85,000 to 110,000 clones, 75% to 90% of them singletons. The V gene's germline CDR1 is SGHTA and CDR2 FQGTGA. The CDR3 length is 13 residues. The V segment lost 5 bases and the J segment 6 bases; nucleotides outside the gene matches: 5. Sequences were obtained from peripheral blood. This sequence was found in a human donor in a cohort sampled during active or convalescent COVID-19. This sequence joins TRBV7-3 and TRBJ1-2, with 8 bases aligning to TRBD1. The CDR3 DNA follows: TGTGCCAGCAGCACGACAGGGGACAATGGCTACACCTTC. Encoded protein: CASSTTGDNGYTF. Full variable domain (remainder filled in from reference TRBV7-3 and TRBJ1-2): GAGVSQTPSNKVTEKGKYVELRCDPISGHTALYWYRQSLGQGPEFLIYFQGTGAADDSGLPNDRFFAVRPEGSVSTLKIQRTERGDSAVYLCASSTTGDNGYTFGSGTRLTVV.